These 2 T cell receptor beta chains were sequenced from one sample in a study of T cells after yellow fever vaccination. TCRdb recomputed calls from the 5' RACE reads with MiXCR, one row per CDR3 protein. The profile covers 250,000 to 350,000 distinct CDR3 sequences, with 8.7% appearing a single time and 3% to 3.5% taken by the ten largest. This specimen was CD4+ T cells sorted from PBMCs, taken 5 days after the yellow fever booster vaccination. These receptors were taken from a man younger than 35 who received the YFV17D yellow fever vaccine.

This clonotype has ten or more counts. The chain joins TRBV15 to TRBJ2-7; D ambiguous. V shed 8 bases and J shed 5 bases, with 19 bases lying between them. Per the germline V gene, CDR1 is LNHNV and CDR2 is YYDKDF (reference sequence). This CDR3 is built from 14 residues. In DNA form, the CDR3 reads TGTGCCACCCGTCCTGACGTACACGGCGACGAGCAGTACTTC. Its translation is CATRPDVHGDEQYF.

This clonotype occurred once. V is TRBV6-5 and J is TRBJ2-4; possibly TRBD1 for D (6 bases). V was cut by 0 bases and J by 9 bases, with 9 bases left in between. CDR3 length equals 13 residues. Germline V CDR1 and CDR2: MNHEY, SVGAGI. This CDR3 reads CASSYSRGGIQYF. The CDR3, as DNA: TGTGCCAGCAGTTACTCCAGGGGTGGCATTCAGTACTTC.